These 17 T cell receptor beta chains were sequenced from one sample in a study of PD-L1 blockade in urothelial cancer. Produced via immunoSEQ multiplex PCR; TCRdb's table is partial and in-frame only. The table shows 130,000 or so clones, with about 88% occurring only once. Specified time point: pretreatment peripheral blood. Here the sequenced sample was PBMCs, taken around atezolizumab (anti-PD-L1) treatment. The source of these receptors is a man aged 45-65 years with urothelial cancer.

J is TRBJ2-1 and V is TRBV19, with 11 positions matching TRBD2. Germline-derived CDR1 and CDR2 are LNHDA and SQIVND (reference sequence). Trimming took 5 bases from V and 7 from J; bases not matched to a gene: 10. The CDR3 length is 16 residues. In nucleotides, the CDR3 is TGTGCCAGTAGTGGATTAGCGGGAGGGCCTTTGAATGAGCAGTTCTTC. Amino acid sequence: CASSGLAGGPLNEQFF. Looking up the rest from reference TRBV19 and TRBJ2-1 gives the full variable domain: DGGITQSPKYLFRKEGQNVTLSCEQNLNHDAMYWYRQDPGQGLRLIYYSQIVNDFQKGDIAEGYSVSREKKESFPLTVTSAQKNPTAFYLCASSGLAGGPLNEQFFGPGTRLTVL.

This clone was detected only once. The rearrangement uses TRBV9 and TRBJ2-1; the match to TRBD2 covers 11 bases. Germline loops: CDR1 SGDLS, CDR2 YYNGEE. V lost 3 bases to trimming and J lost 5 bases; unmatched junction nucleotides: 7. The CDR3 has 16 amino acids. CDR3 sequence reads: CASSDKGLADHNEQFF. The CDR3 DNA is TGTGCCAGCAGCGACAAGGGACTAGCGGATCACAATGAGCAGTTCTTC. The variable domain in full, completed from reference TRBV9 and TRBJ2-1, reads DSGVTQTPKHLITATGQRVTLRCSPRSGDLSVYWYQQSLDQGLQFLIQYYNGEERAKGNILERFSAQQFPDLHSELNLSSLELGDSALYFCASSDKGLADHNEQFFGPGTRLTVL.

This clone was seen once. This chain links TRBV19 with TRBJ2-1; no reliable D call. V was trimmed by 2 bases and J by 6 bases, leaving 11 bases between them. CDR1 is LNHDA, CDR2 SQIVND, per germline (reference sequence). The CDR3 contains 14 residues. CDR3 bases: TGTGCCAGTAGTATAAGAGGAATGGGCAATGAGCAGTTCTTC. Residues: CASSIRGMGNEQFF.

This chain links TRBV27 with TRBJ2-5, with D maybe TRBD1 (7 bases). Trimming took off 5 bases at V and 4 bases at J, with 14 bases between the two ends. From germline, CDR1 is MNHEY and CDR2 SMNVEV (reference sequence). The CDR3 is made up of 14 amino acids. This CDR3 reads CASSIRQGGETQYF. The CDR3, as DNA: TGTGCCAGCAGTATACGACAGGGAGGAGAGACCCAGTACTTC.

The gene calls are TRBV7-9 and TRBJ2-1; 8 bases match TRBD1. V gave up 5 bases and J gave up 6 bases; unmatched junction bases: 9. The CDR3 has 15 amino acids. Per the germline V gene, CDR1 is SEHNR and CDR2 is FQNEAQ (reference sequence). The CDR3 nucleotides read TGTGCCAGCAGCGCCCAGGGGGCACTAAGCAATGAGCAGTTCTTC. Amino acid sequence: CASSAQGALSNEQFF.

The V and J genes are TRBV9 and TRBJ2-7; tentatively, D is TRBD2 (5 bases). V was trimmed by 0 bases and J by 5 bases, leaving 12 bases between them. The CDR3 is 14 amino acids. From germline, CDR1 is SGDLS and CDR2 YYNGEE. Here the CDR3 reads CASSVGGVNHEQYF. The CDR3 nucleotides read TGTGCCAGCAGCGTAGGGGGAGTTAACCACGAGCAGTACTTC.

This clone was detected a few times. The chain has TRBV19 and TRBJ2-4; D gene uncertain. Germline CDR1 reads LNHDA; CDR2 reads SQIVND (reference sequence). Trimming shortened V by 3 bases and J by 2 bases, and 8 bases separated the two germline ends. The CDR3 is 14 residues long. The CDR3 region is CASSIPRSKNIQYF. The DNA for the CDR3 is TGTGCCAGTAGTATCCCGAGGTCCAAAAACATTCAGTACTTC. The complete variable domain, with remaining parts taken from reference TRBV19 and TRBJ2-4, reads DGGITQSPKYLFRKEGQNVTLSCEQNLNHDAMYWYRQDPGQGLRLIYYSQIVNDFQKGDIAEGYSVSREKKESFPLTVTSAQKNPTAFYLCASSIPRSKNIQYFGAGTRLSVL.

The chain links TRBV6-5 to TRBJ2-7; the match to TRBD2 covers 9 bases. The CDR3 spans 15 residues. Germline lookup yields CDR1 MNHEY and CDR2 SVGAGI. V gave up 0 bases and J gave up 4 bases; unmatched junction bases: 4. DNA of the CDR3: TGTGCCAGCAGTTACTCGGGAACTAGCGGGTACGAGCAGTACTTC. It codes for CASSYSGTSGYEQYF.

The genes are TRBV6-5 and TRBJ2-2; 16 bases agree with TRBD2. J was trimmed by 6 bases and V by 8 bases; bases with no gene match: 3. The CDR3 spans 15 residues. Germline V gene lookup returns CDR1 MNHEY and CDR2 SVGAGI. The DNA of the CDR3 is TGTGCCAGCGTGGGACTAGCGGGAGGGGCCGGGGAGCTGTTTTTT. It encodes CASVGLAGGAGELFF.

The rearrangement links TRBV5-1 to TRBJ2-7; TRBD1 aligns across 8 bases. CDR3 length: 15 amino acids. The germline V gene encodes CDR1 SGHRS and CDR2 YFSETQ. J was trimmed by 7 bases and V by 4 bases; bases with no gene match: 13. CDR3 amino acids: CASSRTGTGLWEQYF. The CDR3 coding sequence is TGCGCCAGCAGCCGGACCGGGACAGGACTCTGGGAGCAGTACTTC.

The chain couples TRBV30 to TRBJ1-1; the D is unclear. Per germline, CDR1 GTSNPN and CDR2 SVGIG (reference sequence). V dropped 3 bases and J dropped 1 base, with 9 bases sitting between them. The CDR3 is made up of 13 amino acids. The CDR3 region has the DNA TGTGCCTGGAGCCGCCGGGGGAACACTGAAGCTTTCTTT. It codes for CAWSRRGNTEAFF.

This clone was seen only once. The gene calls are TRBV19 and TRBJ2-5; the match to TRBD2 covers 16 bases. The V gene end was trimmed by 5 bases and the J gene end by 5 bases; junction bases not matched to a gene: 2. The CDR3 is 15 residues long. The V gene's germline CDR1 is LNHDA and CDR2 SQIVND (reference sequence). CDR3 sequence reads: CASSAGLAGGETQYF. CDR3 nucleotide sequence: TGTGCCAGTAGTGCGGGACTAGCGGGAGGGGAGACCCAGTACTTC.

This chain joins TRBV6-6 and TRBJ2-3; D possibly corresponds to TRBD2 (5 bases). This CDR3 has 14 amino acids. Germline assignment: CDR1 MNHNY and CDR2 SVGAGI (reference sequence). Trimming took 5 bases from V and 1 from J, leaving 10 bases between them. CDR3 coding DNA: TGTGCCAGCAGTCACTATAGCGGCACAGATACGCAGTATTTT. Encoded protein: CASSHYSGTDTQYF.

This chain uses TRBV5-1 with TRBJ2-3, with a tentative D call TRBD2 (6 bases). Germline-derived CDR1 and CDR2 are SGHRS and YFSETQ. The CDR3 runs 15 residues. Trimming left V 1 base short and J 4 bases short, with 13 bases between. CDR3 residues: CASSLTREAADTQYF. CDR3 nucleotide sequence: TGCGCCAGCAGCTTGACAAGGGAGGCCGCAGATACGCAGTATTTT.

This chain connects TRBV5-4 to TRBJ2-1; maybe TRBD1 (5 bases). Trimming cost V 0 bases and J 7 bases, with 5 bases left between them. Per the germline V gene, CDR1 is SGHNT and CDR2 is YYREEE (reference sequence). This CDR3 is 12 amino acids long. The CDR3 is CASSLGQNEQFF. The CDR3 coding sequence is TGTGCCAGCAGCTTGGGACAGAATGAGCAGTTCTTC.

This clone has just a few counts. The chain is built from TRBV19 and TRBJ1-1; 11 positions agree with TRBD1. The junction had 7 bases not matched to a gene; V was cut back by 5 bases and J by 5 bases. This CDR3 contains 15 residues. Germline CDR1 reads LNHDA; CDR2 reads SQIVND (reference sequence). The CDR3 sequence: CASSPGTGGRTEAFF. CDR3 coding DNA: TGTGCCAGTAGTCCAGGGACAGGGGGACGGACTGAAGCTTTCTTT.

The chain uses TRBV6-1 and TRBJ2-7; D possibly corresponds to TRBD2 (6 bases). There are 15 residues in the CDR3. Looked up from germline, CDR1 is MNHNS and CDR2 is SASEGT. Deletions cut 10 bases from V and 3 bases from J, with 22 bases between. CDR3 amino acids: CAILSGARDFYEQYF. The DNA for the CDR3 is TGTGCCATCCTAAGTGGGGCGCGGGATTTCTACGAGCAGTACTTC.